The present T cell receptor beta chain was sequenced within a study of control samples from healthy donors and cancer patients. CDR1 is SQVTM and CDR2 is ANQGSEA in the germline V gene. The ends lost 4 bases at V and 0 bases at J; junction bases unmatched: 4. This CDR3 region has 16 residues. The data were produced by immunoSEQ multiplex PCR, yet TCRdb's version contains in-frame clones alone and is incomplete. The sample has about 52,000 clones, 95% seen once. The clonotype comes from a man in his thirties or forties in good health. The gene calls are TRBV29-1 and TRBJ1-4, with 11 bases matching TRBD1. Sequencing was performed on blood. For the CDR3, the DNA is TGCAGCGTTGGGGGACAGGGGGGCGCAACTAATGAAAAACTGTTTTTT. It translates to CSVGGQGGATNEKLFF.